Each of the 19 T cell receptor beta chains below was sequenced from the same sample in a study of control samples from healthy donors and cancer patients. Sequencing used immunoSEQ multiplex PCR; TCRdb keeps in-frame clones, though not all of them. The top ten hold over 9.5% of the sample, which has fewer than 60,000 clones, approximately 89% seen once. The sequenced sample consisted of PBMCs. These receptors were collected from a woman between 55 and 75 years old with lung cancer.

CDR3 nucleotides: TGTGCCAGCAGCGCCCGCTTAACGGGCGGTGGCTACACCTTC. Protein product: CASSARLTGGGYTF. This rearrangement joins TRBV9 to TRBJ1-2, with no clear D. Germline values: CDR1 SGDLS, CDR2 YYNGEE. This CDR3 contains 14 residues. Trimming took off 3 bases at V and 7 bases at J, with 16 bases between the two ends.

The gene calls are TRBV7-2 and TRBJ2-7; D gene unclear. Germline loops: CDR1 SGHTA, CDR2 FQGNSA. CDR3 size: 15 residues. V was clipped by 1 base and J by 2 bases, with 12 bases between them. The CDR3 DNA is TGTGCCAGCAGCTTAGGTTCAAGGATGACCTACGAGCAGTACTTC. It specifies CASSLGSRMTYEQYF.

The rearrangement links TRBV11-2 to TRBJ2-7; 7 nucleotides agree with TRBD1. Germline CDR1 reads SGHAT; CDR2 reads FQNNGV. The J segment lost 0 bases and the V segment lost 4 bases, leaving 12 bases of the junction unmatched. CDR3 size: 17 residues. The CDR3: CASSSTFTGVFSYEQYF. The CDR3 bases are TGTGCCAGCAGCTCAACCTTTACAGGGGTTTTCTCCTACGAGCAGTACTTC.

This sequence joins TRBV7-8 and TRBJ2-1; TRBD1 is a possible D gene (6 bases). The CDR3 spans 14 residues. Looked up from germline, CDR1 is SGHVS and CDR2 is FQNEAQ. V lost 5 bases and J 3 bases, leaving 11 bases between the germline ends. The chain's CDR3 is CASSPETGYNEQFF. The CDR3 bases are TGTGCCAGCAGCCCCGAGACAGGCTACAATGAGCAGTTCTTC.

About this clone: One junction end disagrees with the germline gene, perhaps due to a read error. The rearrangement links TRBV19 to TRBJ2-7, with unresolved D. Germline V gene data show CDR1 as LNHDA and CDR2 as SQIVND (reference sequence). CDR3 length: 15 residues. The CDR3 DNA follows: TGTGCCAGTAGTATAGCGAGCTTGAGCGCCTACGAGCAGCACTTC. This translates into CASSIASLSAYEQHF.

The chain recombines TRBV6-5 with TRBJ2-5; 8 bases are a match to TRBD1. With V trimmed by 0 bases and J by 5 bases, 8 bases remained unmatched. The CDR3 is 16 residues long. CDR1 MNHEY and CDR2 SVGAGI come from the germline V gene. CDR3 amino acids: CASSYSMAGGSETQYF. In DNA form, the CDR3 reads TGTGCCAGCAGTTACTCGATGGCAGGGGGCTCGGAGACCCAGTACTTC.

V and J are TRBV2 and TRBJ1-6, with 8 nucleotides matching TRBD1. From germline, CDR1 is SNHLY and CDR2 FYNNEI. This CDR3 spans 14 amino acids. The J segment lost 7 bases and the V segment lost 6 bases, leaving 5 bases of the junction unmatched. The CDR3 spells CASSRTGRNSPLHF. The CDR3 DNA is TGTGCCAGCAGCCGGACAGGGAGGAATTCACCCCTCCACTTT.

The genes are TRBV5-8 and TRBJ1-4; D is perhaps TRBD1 (6 bases). The CDR3 spans 16 residues. CDR1 is SGHTS, CDR2 YDEGEE, per germline. V was clipped by 0 bases and J by 0 bases, with 9 bases between them. DNA for the CDR3: TGTGCCAGCAGCTTGGGAACAGGGCCAACTAATGAAAAACTGTTTTTT. Protein product: CASSLGTGPTNEKLFF.

The CDR3 loop is CASSSQQGLKGNTIYF. The DNA of the CDR3 is TGTGCCAGCAGTTCCCAACAGGGATTAAAAGGAAACACCATATATTTT. The chain links TRBV6-6 to TRBJ1-3; D may be TRBD1 (6 bases). V lost 4 bases and J lost 4, with 17 bases in between. The V gene's germline CDR1 is MNHNY and CDR2 SVGAGI (reference sequence). The CDR3 extends over 16 amino acids.

The chain uses TRBV6-6 and TRBJ2-7, with D possibly matching TRBD2 (5 bases). Trimming shortened V by 0 bases and J by 10 bases, and 16 bases separated the two germline ends. The CDR3 has 14 residues. The V gene's germline CDR1 is MNHNY and CDR2 SVGAGI (reference sequence). CDR3 protein: CASSYSTGFMEQYF. CDR3 nucleotide sequence: TGTGCCAGCAGTTACTCAACGGGGTTCATGGAACAGTACTTC.

The chain combines TRBV5-1 with TRBJ2-3, with 8 bases identical to TRBD1. Germline assignment: CDR1 SGHRS and CDR2 YFSETQ. The CDR3 extends over 13 amino acids. The junction had 2 bases not matched to a gene; V was cut back by 7 bases and J by 1 base. In DNA, the CDR3 is TGCGCCAGCGGACAGGGTGGCACAGATACGCAGTATTTT. Translating gives CASGQGGTDTQYF. Filled out from reference TRBV5-1 and TRBJ2-3, the complete variable domain reads KAGVTQTPRYLIKTRGQQVTLSCSPISGHRSVSWYQQTPGQGLQFLFEYFSETQRNKGNFPGRFSGRQFSNSRSEMNVSTLELGDSALYLCASGQGGTDTQYFGPGTRLTVL.

Only one count was recorded for this clone. The chain links TRBV19 to TRBJ1-2, with 8 bases that match TRBD1. CDR1 is LNHDA and CDR2 is SQIVND in the germline V gene (reference sequence). The junction had 11 bases not matched to a gene; V was cut back by 10 bases and J by 4 bases. The CDR3 loop spans 14 amino acids. CDR3 sequence (DNA): TGTGCCACCCGCCGAGGACAGGGAATCTATGGCTACACCTTC. This gives the protein CATRRGQGIYGYTF.

This clone was recorded a few times. The V and J genes are TRBV5-1 and TRBJ1-5; TRBD1 might be the D (5 bases). CDR3 length: 13 amino acids. Germline CDR1 reads SGHRS; CDR2 reads YFSETQ. V lost 3 bases and J 4 bases, leaving 8 bases between the germline ends. The CDR3 coding sequence is TGCGCCAGCAGCTGGCAGGGTAATCAGCCCCAGCATTTT. Translating it yields CASSWQGNQPQHF.

This chain links TRBV10-2 with TRBJ2-7, with TRBD2 identical over 10 bases. The CDR3 contains 14 residues. The V gene end was trimmed by 5 bases and the J gene end by 4 bases; junction bases not matched to a gene: 5. The germline V gene encodes CDR1 WSHSY and CDR2 SAAADI. The CDR3 loop reads CASSTQLAGYEQYF. The CDR3 DNA is TGCGCCAGCAGTACCCAACTAGCGGGGTACGAGCAGTACTTC.

The rearrangement joins TRBV18 to TRBJ2-2; the D gene is possibly TRBD1 (6 bases). The ends were cut back, 4 bases at V and 1 base at J, with 16 bases in the middle. The CDR3 has 17 amino acids. Germline V gives CDR1 KGHSH, CDR2 LQKENI. CDR3 residues: CASSREVGALNTGELFF. The CDR3 DNA is TGTGCCAGCTCACGAGAGGTGGGGGCCTTGAACACCGGGGAGCTGTTTTTT.

Only one count was recorded for this clone. The V gene is TRBV5-1, the J gene TRBJ2-3; 8 nucleotides align to TRBD1. The CDR3 is 14 residues long. The germline V gene encodes CDR1 SGHRS and CDR2 YFSETQ. The V and J ends lost 4 bases and 2 bases, in that order; junction bases with no gene match: 3. The CDR3 DNA sequence: TGCGCCAGCAGCCCGGGACAGGACACAGATACGCAGTATTTT. Translating it yields CASSPGQDTDTQYF.

This rearrangement joins TRBV5-4 to TRBJ2-1; TRBD1 is a possible D gene (5 bases). V lost 4 bases to trimming and J lost 10 bases, with 15 bases between them. Per germline, CDR1 SGHNT and CDR2 YYREEE (reference sequence). The CDR3 extends over 13 amino acids. This CDR3 reads CASSTRPAGEQFF. The CDR3 nucleotides are TGTGCCAGCAGCACCCGGCCAGCAGGGGAGCAGTTCTTC.

This clone was seen a single time. The sample contains more than one DNA sequence encoding this CDR3. This CDR3 is CASSVDREANEKLFF. The CDR3 nucleotides read TGTGCCAGCAGCGTAGACAGGGAGGCTAATGAAAAACTGTTTTTT. V and J are TRBV9 and TRBJ1-4, with D possibly TRBD1 on 6 matching bases. From germline, CDR1 is SGDLS and CDR2 YYNGEE. Trimming shortened V by 0 bases and J by 3 bases, and 9 bases separated the two germline ends. There are 15 residues in the CDR3.

The V and J genes are TRBV7-3 and TRBJ1-3; tentatively, D is TRBD1 (6 bases). Germline CDR1 is SGHTA and CDR2 is FQGTGA. The CDR3 runs to 15 residues. V was pared by 5 bases and J by 4 bases, with 15 bases between. CDR3 in amino acids: CASSPRGGSGNTIYF. The CDR3 coding sequence is TGTGCCAGCAGCCCAAGGGGGGGCTCCGGAAACACCATATATTTT.